One sample yielded the 24 T cell receptor beta chains listed below, sequenced in a study of shared clonotypes between healthy human individuals. Assay: immunoSEQ multiplex PCR; the TCRdb copy retains only in-frame clones and omits some. The sample has approximately 2.5 million clones, more than 80% seen once; the top ten hold under 0.15%. Sequenced material: naive CD4+ T cells sorted from blood. As for subset: CD45RA+ positively selected. Receptors were obtained from a man aged 18 to 29 in good health.

The chain uses TRBV5-1 and TRBJ2-1; D is possibly TRBD1 (5 bases). V lost 4 bases and J lost 9, with 17 bases in between. Germline V gives CDR1 SGHRS, CDR2 YFSETQ. This CDR3 spans 14 amino acids. The CDR3, as DNA: TGCGCCAGCAGCAGGGGCCCACTGGGCAGTGAGCAGTTCTTC. Its translation is CASSRGPLGSEQFF.

The rearrangement uses TRBV27 and TRBJ1-1; 7 bases align to TRBD1. Germline V gene data show CDR1 as MNHEY and CDR2 as SMNVEV (reference sequence). The CDR3 contains 15 residues. V shed 2 bases and J 11 bases; nucleotides not matched to a gene: 14. The CDR3 DNA reads TGTGCCAGCAGTTTAGGGGGCACAGGGGAATGGGTTGCTTTCTTT. Residues: CASSLGGTGEWVAFF.

The chain employs TRBV6-5 and TRBJ1-5, with a possible D match to TRBD1 (6 bases). Per germline, CDR1 MNHEY and CDR2 SVGAGI. V lost 7 bases and J 0 bases, leaving 13 bases between the germline ends. This CDR3 region has 15 residues. CDR3 amino acids: CASTPTGGSNQPQHF. Written as DNA, the CDR3 is TGTGCCAGCACCCCGACAGGAGGTAGCAATCAGCCCCAGCATTTT.

The CDR3 loop reads CASSGGASYQETQYF. The CDR3 region has the DNA TGTGCCAGCAGTGGGGGGGCCTCGTACCAAGAGACCCAGTACTTC. The chain is built from TRBV2 and TRBJ2-5, with D perhaps assigned TRBD1 or TRBD2 (6 bases each). Germline V CDR1 and CDR2: SNHLY, FYNNEI. The V end lost 4 bases, the J end lost 0 bases, and 12 bases lay between the germline ends. This CDR3 spans 15 amino acids.

CDR3 sequence (DNA): TGCGCCAGCAGCTTGGCGTGGGCGGGATACGCGGGAGATACGCAGTATTTT. Protein: CASSLAWAGYAGDTQYF. The genes are TRBV5-1 and TRBJ2-3; tentatively, D is TRBD2 (6 bases). CDR1 SGHRS and CDR2 YFSETQ come from the germline V gene. V lost 0 bases and J lost 5, with 19 bases in between. The CDR3 is 17 amino acids.

The gene calls are TRBV7-2 and TRBJ2-7; unclear D gene. The CDR3 covers 12 residues. CDR1 and CDR2 from the germline V gene are SGHTA and FQGNSA. The germline V and J ends were trimmed by 3 bases and 3 bases, with 6 bases remaining between them. DNA for the CDR3: TGTGCCAGCAGCTTCGCTGACTACGAGCAGTACTTC. Amino acids: CASSFADYEQYF.

The V and J genes are TRBV2 and TRBJ2-5, with TRBD1 identical over 9 bases. The CDR3 sequence is 16 residues long. In germline, CDR1 is SNHLY, CDR2 FYNNEI. The ends lost 1 base at V and 0 bases at J; junction bases unmatched: 3. This CDR3 reads CASSEGDRAYQETQYF. For the CDR3, the DNA is TGTGCCAGCAGTGAAGGGGACAGGGCGTACCAAGAGACCCAGTACTTC.

The CDR3 is CASSVGTSGGANTQYF. In DNA form, the CDR3 reads TGTGCCAGCAGCGTTGGGACTAGCGGGGGGGCTAATACGCAGTATTTT. The chain uses TRBV4-2 and TRBJ2-3; 16 nucleotides agree with TRBD2. The V gene's germline CDR1 is LGHNA and CDR2 YNFKEQ. The CDR3 extends over 16 amino acids. J lost 7 bases, V lost 5 bases, and 6 bases had no gene match.

The V and J genes are TRBV6-1 and TRBJ2-1, with TRBD1 matching 8 bases. Germline trimming cut 7 bases from V and 0 bases from J; bases unmatched to any gene: 5. Germline V gene lookup returns CDR1 MNHNS and CDR2 SASEGT. The CDR3 contains 15 residues. CDR3 loop: CASTTGGSSYNEQFF. The DNA of the CDR3 is TGTGCCAGCACCACAGGGGGAAGCTCCTACAATGAGCAGTTCTTC.

The chain combines TRBV2 with TRBJ1-2; TRBD1 is a possible D gene (5 bases). Trimming took 6 bases from V and 7 from J, leaving 12 bases between them. The CDR3 runs 12 residues. Germline values: CDR1 SNHLY, CDR2 FYNNEI. Written as DNA, the CDR3 is TGTGCCAGCAGGGTTGGCGGGGCTGGCTACACCTTC. It specifies CASRVGGAGYTF.

The V and J genes are TRBV19 and TRBJ1-3; D may be TRBD1 (6 bases). With 4 bases removed from V and 3 bases from J, the gap between germline ends came to 13 bases. The CDR3 is 15 residues long. Per germline, CDR1 LNHDA and CDR2 SQIVND (reference sequence). The CDR3 here is CASSTLRGNGNTIYF. In DNA, the CDR3 is TGTGCCAGTAGTACCCTTAGGGGGAATGGAAACACCATATATTTT.

Notes on this clone: Distinct nucleotide sequences in the sample also encode this CDR3. CDR3 DNA: TGTGCCTGGAGAGGGACAGGGCGGACCGGGGAGCTGTTTTTT. Protein: CAWRGTGRTGELFF. The chain carries TRBV30 and TRBJ2-2; 9 bases line up with TRBD1. The V segment lost 3 bases and the J segment 5 bases; nucleotides outside the gene matches: 4. Germline V gene sequence: CDR1 GTSNPN, CDR2 SVGIG (reference sequence). This CDR3 has 14 residues.

The V gene is TRBV21-1, the J gene TRBJ1-2; the DNA was not compared with TRBD1, the D call given in the table. TRBV21-1 is a documented pseudogene. The CDR3 loop spans 15 amino acids. The CDR3 coding sequence is TGTGCCAGCAGCAAAGAGGGGCCCACAAACTATGGCTACACCTTC. Protein product: CASSKEGPTNYGYTF.

The rearrangement links TRBV30 to TRBJ2-7; 7 bases agree with TRBD1. The CDR3 is made up of 14 amino acids. The germline V gene has CDR1 GTSNPN and CDR2 SVGIG (reference sequence). After removal of 3 bases from V and 1 base from J, the junction contained 6 bases not matched to a gene. The DNA of the CDR3 is TGTGCCTGGAGGGAACAGGGGAATTCCTACGAGCAGTACTTC. It codes for CAWREQGNSYEQYF. The variable domain in full, with the rest retrieved from reference TRBV30 and TRBJ2-7, is SQTIHQWPATLVQPVGSPLSLECTVEGTSNPNLYWYRQAAGRGLQLLFYSVGIGQISSEVPQNLSASRPQDRQFILSSKKLLLSDSGFYLCAWREQGNSYEQYFGPGTRLTVT.

The CDR3 reads CASSEDGTTNEKLFF. The CDR3 DNA sequence: TGCGCCAGCAGTGAGGACGGAACAACTAATGAAAAACTGTTTTTT. The chain carries TRBV10-1 and TRBJ1-4, with D hard to call. V dropped 2 bases and J dropped 0 bases, with 7 bases sitting between them. The length of the CDR3 is 15 residues. CDR1 and CDR2 from the germline V gene are WNHNN and SYGVQD (reference sequence).

The chain is built from TRBV7-6 and TRBJ2-3, with 9 bases aligning to TRBD1. Germline values: CDR1 SGHVS, CDR2 FNYEAQ. Trimming cost V 1 base and J 1 base; bases outside gene matches: 0. The CDR3 loop spans 15 amino acids. The CDR3 DNA follows: TGTGCCAGCAGCTTAGGACAGGGGGGCACAGATACGCAGTATTTT. Its translation: CASSLGQGGTDTQYF.

The chain couples TRBV5-4 to TRBJ2-7; 7 bases match TRBD1. Germline trimming cut 1 base from V and 3 bases from J; bases unmatched to any gene: 7. Germline V lookup: CDR1 SGHNT, CDR2 YYREEE (reference sequence). This CDR3 has 15 residues. DNA of the CDR3: TGTGCCAGCAGCTTGTTTGGGACAGTCCTCTACGAGCAGTACTTC. Protein sequence: CASSLFGTVLYEQYF. The whole variable domain, remainder taken from reference TRBV5-4 and TRBJ2-7, is ETGVTQSPTHLIKTRGQQVTLRCSSQSGHNTVSWYQQALGQGPQFIFQYYREEENGRGNFPPRFSGLQFPNYSSELNVNALELDDSALYLCASSLFGTVLYEQYFGPGTRLTVT.

The chain is built from TRBV23-1 and TRBJ2-4, with a possible D match to TRBD1 (6 bases). TRBV23-1 qualifies as an ORF whose function is uncertain. V lost 3 bases and J lost 0, with 9 bases in between. The CDR3 totals 15 residues. CDR3 DNA sequence: TGCGCCAGCAGTCACACGACAGGAGCCAAAAACATTCAGTACTTC. Translation gives CASSHTTGAKNIQYF.

V is TRBV9 and J is TRBJ2-1, with TRBD1 identical over 11 bases. This CDR3 is built from 16 residues. Germline CDR1 and CDR2: SGDLS and YYNGEE. With 3 bases clipped from V and 6 bases from J, the junction kept 8 bases outside the gene matches. CDR3 nucleotide sequence: TGTGCCAGCAGCGCTACCCGGGACAGGGGGGTCAATGAGCAGTTCTTC. This codes for CASSATRDRGVNEQFF.

The chain combines TRBV13 with TRBJ1-4; 8 bases map to TRBD1. Germline-derived CDR1 and CDR2 are PRHDT and FYEKMQ (reference sequence). The V gene end was trimmed by 5 bases and the J gene end by 11 bases; junction bases not matched to a gene: 10. The CDR3 runs to 14 residues. The CDR3 DNA sequence: TGTGCCAGCAGCACGGGACAGGCCGCCGGTAAACTGTTTTTT. This codes for CASSTGQAAGKLFF.

The V gene is TRBV15, the J gene TRBJ2-1; 9 positions match TRBD2. The junction had 15 bases not matched to a gene; V was cut back by 5 bases and J by 4 bases. CDR1 and CDR2 from the germline V gene are LNHNV and YYDKDF (reference sequence). The length of the CDR3 is 18 residues. The CDR3 region has the DNA TGTGCCACCAGCGGGGCGGTAAGCGGGGGGCGGGTTTACAATGAGCAGTTCTTC. It is translated as CATSGAVSGGRVYNEQFF.

V is TRBV6-1 and J is TRBJ1-6; 8 nucleotides agree with TRBD1. This CDR3 contains 16 residues. CDR1 is MNHNS, CDR2 SASEGT, per germline. Unmatched junction bases numbered 9, after V lost 3 bases and J lost 8 bases. The CDR3 DNA is TGTGCCAGCAGTGATATAGGACAGGGATCCCATTCACCCCTCCACTTT. As protein: CASSDIGQGSHSPLHF.

The rearrangement uses TRBV5-1 and TRBJ1-4; maybe TRBD1 (5 bases). CDR3 size: 14 residues. CDR1 is SGHRS, CDR2 YFSETQ, per germline. V dropped 2 bases and J dropped 5 bases, with 10 bases sitting between them. CDR3 loop: CASSLSDRNEKLFF. The CDR3 DNA reads TGCGCCAGCAGCTTATCCGACAGAAATGAAAAACTGTTTTTT.

The chain recombines TRBV6-5 with TRBJ2-5, with D unresolved. TRBJ2-7 explains the end of the DNA better; the J call may be wrong. CDR1 is MNHEY and CDR2 is SVGAGI in the germline V gene. The CDR3 contains 15 residues. Here the CDR3 reads CASSYWRTPIYEQYF. The CDR3, as DNA: TGTGCCAGCAGTTACTGGAGAACCCCCATATACGAGCAGTACTTC.